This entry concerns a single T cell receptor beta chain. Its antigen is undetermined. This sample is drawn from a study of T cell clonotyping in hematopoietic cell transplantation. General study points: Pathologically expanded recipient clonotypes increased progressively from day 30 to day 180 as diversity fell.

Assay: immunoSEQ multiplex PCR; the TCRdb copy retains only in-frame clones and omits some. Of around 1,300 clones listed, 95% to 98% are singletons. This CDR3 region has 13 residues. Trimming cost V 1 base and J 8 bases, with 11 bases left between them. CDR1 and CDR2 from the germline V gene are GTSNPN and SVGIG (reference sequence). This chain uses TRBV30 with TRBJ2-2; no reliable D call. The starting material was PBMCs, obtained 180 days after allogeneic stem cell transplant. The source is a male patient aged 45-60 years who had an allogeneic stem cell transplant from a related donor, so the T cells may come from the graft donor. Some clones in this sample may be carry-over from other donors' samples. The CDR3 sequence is CAWSEDVAGELFF. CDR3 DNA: TGTGCCTGGAGTGAGGACGTGGCGGGGGAGCTGTTTTTT. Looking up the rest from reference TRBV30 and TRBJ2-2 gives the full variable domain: SQTIHQWPATLVQPVGSPLSLECTVEGTSNPNLYWYRQAAGRGLQLLFYSVGIGQISSEVPQNLSASRPQDRQFILSSKKLLLSDSGFYLCAWSEDVAGELFFGEGSRLTVL.